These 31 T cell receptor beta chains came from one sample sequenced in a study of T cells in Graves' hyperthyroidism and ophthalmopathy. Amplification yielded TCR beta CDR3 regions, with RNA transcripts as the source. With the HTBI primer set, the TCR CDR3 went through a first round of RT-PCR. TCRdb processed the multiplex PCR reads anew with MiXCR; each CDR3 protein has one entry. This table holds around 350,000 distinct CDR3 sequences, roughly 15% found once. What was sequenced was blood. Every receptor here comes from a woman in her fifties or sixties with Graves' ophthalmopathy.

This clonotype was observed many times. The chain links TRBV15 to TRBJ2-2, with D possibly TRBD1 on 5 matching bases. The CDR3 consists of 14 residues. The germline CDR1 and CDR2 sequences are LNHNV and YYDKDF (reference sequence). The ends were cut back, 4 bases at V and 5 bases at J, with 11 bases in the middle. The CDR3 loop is CATSITRDTGELFF. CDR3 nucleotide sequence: TGTGCCACCAGCATTACCAGGGATACCGGGGAGCTGTTTTTT.

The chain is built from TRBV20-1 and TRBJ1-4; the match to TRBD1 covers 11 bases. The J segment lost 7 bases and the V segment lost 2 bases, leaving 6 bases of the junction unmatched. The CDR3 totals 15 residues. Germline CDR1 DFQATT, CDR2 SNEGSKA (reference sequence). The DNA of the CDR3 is TGCAGTGCTAGATCCGGACAGGGGGCGCGTGAAAAACTGTTTTTT. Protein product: CSARSGQGAREKLFF.

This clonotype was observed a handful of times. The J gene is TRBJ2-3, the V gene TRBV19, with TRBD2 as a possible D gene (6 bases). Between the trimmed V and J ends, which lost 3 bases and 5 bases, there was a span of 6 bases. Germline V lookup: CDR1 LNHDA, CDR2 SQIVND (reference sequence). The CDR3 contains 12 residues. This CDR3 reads CASSMGGDTQYF. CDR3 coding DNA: TGTGCCAGTAGTATGGGGGGAGATACGCAGTATTTT.

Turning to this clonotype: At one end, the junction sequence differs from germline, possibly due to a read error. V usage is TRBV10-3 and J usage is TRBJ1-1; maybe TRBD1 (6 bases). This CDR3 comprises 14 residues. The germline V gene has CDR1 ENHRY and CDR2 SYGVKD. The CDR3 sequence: CATSVNRGEAEAFF. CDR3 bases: TGTGCCACCAGTGTAAATAGGGGGGAGGCTGAAGCTTTCTTT.

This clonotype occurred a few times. The CDR3 nucleotides read TGTGCCAGCGGGACGGGGGCGAGTTATGGCTACACCTTC. Translating gives CASGTGASYGYTF. The rearrangement links TRBV7-9 to TRBJ1-2; D is perhaps TRBD1 (6 bases). The CDR3 covers 13 residues. V was pared by 8 bases and J by 5 bases, with 15 bases between. Germline values: CDR1 SEHNR, CDR2 FQNEAQ (reference sequence).

The DNA for the CDR3 is TGTGCCAGCAGTAATGACAGGGTCCACGAGCAGTACTTC. Amino acids: CASSNDRVHEQYF. The J gene is TRBJ2-7, the V gene TRBV6-9; 7 positions agree with TRBD1. V was clipped by 5 bases and J by 5 bases; unmatched bases: 6. The CDR3 loop spans 13 amino acids. Germline-derived CDR1 and CDR2 are MNHGY and SVAAGI.

The CDR3 loop reads CASSPTPGTGGHEQYF. CDR3 nucleotide sequence: TGTGCCAGCTCACCTACCCCCGGGACAGGGGGCCACGAGCAGTACTTC. The chain uses TRBV18 and TRBJ2-7; 12 bases line up with TRBD1. This CDR3 is built from 16 residues. The junction had 8 bases not matched to a gene; V was cut back by 3 bases and J by 5 bases. The V gene's germline CDR1 is KGHSH and CDR2 LQKENI.

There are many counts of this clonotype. CDR3 amino acids: CASSLAEVETQYF. The DNA of the CDR3 is TGTGCCAGCAGCTTGGCGGAGGTAGAGACCCAGTACTTC. The rearrangement uses TRBV28 and TRBJ2-5; D is possibly TRBD2 (5 bases). The CDR3 has 13 amino acids. The V and J ends lost 6 bases and 4 bases respectively, with 12 bases between them. Per the germline V gene, CDR1 is MDHEN and CDR2 is SYDVKM.

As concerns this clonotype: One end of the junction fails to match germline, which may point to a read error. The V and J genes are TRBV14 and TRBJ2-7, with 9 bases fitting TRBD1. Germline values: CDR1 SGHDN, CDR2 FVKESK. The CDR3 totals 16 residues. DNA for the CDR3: TGTGCCGGCAGCCAAGATTCCGGGACAGGGTTCGGAGAGCAGTACTTC. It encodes CAGSQDSGTGFGEQYF.

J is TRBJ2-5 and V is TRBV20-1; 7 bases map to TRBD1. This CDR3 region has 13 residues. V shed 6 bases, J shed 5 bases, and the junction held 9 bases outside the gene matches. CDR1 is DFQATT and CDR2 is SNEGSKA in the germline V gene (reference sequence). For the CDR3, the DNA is TGCAGTGCAGCTGACAGGGTTGGGGAGACCCAGTACTTC. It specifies CSAADRVGETQYF.

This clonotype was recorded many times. The CDR3 is CSAREQGAFYNEQFF. The CDR3 coding sequence is TGCAGCGCTAGGGAACAGGGGGCGTTTTACAATGAGCAGTTCTTC. V and J are TRBV29-1 and TRBJ2-1; 9 bases agree with TRBD1. CDR1 and CDR2 (germline): SQVTM, ANQGSEA. V dropped 7 bases and J dropped 4; count of bases not matched to a gene: 11. CDR3 length equals 15 residues.

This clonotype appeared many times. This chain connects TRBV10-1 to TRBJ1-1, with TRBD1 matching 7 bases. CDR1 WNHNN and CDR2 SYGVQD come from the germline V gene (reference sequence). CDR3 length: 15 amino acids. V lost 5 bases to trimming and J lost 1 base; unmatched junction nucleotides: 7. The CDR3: CASSRTGFPNTEAFF. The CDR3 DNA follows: TGCGCCAGCAGTAGGACAGGCTTCCCGAACACTGAAGCTTTCTTT.

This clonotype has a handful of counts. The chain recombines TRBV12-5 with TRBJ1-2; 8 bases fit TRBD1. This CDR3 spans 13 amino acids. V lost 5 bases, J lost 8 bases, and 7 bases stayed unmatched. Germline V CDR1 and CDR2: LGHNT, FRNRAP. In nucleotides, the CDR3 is TGTGCTAGTGGTATCGACAGGGGTGGCGGCTACACCTTC. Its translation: CASGIDRGGGYTF.

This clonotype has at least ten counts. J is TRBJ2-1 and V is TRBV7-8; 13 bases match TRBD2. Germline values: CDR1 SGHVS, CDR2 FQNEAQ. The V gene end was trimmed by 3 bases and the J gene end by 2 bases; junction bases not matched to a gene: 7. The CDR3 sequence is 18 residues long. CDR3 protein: CASSFWTSGSPAYNEQFF. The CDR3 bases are TGTGCCAGCAGCTTCTGGACTAGCGGGAGTCCCGCCTACAATGAGCAGTTCTTC.

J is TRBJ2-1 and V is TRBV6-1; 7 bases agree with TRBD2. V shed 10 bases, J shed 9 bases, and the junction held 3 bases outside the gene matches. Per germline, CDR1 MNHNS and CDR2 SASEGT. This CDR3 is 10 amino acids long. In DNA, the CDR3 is TGTGCCACTGGGGGGGGTGAGCAGTTCTTC. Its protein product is CATGGGEQFF.

The CDR3: CSARVPSGRTETQYF. CDR3 DNA sequence: TGCAGTGCTAGAGTCCCAAGCGGGAGGACGGAGACCCAGTACTTC. The chain couples TRBV20-1 to TRBJ2-5; 9 bases align to TRBD2. Germline CDR1 reads DFQATT; CDR2 reads SNEGSKA (reference sequence). This CDR3 comprises 15 residues. V shed 1 base and J 5 bases; nucleotides not matched to a gene: 8.

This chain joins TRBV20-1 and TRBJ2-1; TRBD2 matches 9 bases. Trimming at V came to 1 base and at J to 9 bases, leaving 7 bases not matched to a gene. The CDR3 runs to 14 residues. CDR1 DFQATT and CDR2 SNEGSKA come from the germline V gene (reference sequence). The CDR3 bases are TGCAGTGCTAGAGGGAAAGCGGGGGGTTTTGAGCAGTTCTTC. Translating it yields CSARGKAGGFEQFF.

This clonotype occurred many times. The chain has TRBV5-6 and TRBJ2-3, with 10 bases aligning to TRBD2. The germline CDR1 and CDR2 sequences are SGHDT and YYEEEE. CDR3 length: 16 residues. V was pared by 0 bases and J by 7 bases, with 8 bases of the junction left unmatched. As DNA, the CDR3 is TGTGCCAGCAGCTTGGTCGCTAGCGGGAGCATGAATACGCAGTATTTT. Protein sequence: CASSLVASGSMNTQYF.

In DNA, the CDR3 is TGTGCCAGCGGGGGACAGGGAATATCCGAAAAACTGTTTTTT. Amino acid sequence: CASGGQGISEKLFF. The gene calls are TRBV2 and TRBJ1-4, with TRBD1 matching 9 bases. Per the germline V gene, CDR1 is SNHLY and CDR2 is FYNNEI. The CDR3 spans 14 residues. V dropped 8 bases and J dropped 8; count of bases not matched to a gene: 9.

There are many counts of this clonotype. CDR3 sequence (DNA): TGCAGTGCTAGGGGACTAGCGGGTATGAACACCGGGGAGCTGTTTTTT. This codes for CSARGLAGMNTGELFF. The gene calls are TRBV20-1 and TRBJ2-2, with 12 bases that match TRBD2. The V gene's germline CDR1 is DFQATT and CDR2 SNEGSKA (reference sequence). The trim removed 3 bases at V and 1 base at J, leaving 3 bases unmatched. The CDR3 has 16 residues.

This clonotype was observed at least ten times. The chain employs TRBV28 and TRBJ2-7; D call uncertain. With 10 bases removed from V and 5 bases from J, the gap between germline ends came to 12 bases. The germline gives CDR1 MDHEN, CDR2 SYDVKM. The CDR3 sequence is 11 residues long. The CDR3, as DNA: TGTGCCACCTCGCTGGGCAACGAGCAGTACTTC. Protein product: CATSLGNEQYF.

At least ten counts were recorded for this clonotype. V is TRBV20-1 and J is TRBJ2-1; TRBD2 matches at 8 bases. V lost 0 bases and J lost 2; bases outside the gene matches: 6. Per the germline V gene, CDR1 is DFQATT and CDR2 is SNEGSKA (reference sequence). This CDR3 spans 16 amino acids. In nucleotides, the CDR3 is TGCAGTGCTAGAGAGAGCTTTAGCGGGACCTACAATGAGCAGTTCTTC. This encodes CSARESFSGTYNEQFF.

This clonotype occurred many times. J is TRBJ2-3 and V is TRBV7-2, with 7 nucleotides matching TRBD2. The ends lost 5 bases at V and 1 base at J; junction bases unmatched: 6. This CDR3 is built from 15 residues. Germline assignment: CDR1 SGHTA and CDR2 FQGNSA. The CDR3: CASSHRTSGTDTQYF. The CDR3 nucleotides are TGTGCCAGCAGCCACAGGACTAGTGGCACAGATACGCAGTATTTT.

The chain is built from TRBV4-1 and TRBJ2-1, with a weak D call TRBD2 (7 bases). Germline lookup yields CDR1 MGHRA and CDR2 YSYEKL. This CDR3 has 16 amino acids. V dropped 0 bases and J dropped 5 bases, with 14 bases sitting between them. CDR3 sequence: CASSQDVGGGHNEQFF. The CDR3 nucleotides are TGCGCCAGCAGCCAAGATGTGGGGGGGGGCCACAATGAGCAGTTCTTC.

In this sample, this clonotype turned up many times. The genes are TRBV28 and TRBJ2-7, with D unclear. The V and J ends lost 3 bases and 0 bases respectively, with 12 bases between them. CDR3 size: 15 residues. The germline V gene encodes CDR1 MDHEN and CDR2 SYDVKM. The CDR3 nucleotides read TGTGCCAGCAGTTTCAGCCGGGTCTACTCCTACGAGCAGTACTTC. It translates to CASSFSRVYSYEQYF.

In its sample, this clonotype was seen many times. The CDR3 reads CAWSKLTGPDTQYF. The CDR3 DNA is TGTGCCTGGAGTAAACTCACGGGACCAGATACGCAGTATTTT. V gene TRBV30 combines with J gene TRBJ2-3; possibly TRBD1 or TRBD2 for D (5 bases each). In germline, CDR1 is GTSNPN, CDR2 SVGIG (reference sequence). The CDR3 has 14 amino acids. V lost 2 bases and J lost 4, with 13 bases in between.

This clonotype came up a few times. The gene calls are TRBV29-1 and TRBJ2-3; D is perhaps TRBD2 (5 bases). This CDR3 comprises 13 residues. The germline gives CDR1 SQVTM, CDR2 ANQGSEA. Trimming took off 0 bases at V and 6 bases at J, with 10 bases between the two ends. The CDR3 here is CSVEDRERDTQYF. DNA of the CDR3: TGCAGCGTTGAAGATCGGGAACGGGATACGCAGTATTTT.

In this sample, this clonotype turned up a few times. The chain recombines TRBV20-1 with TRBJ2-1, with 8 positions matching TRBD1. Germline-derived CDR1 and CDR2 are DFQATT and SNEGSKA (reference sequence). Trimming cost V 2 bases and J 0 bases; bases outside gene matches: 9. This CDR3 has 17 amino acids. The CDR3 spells CSARRTGQPSSYNEQFF. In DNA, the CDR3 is TGCAGTGCTAGACGGACAGGGCAGCCGAGCTCCTACAATGAGCAGTTCTTC.

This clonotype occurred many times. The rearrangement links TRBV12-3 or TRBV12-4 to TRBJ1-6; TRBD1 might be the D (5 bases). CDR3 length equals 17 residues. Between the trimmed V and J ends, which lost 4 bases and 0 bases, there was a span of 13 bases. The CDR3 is CASSSGAQGSYNSPLHF. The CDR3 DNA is TGTGCCAGCAGTTCCGGGGCCCAGGGCTCCTATAATTCACCCCTCCACTTT.

CDR3 sequence reads: CASSRNLLAGEADTQYF. DNA for the CDR3: TGTGCCAGTAGTCGCAACCTACTAGCGGGAGAGGCAGATACGCAGTATTTT. The chain recombines TRBV19 with TRBJ2-3, with 11 bases fitting TRBD2. This CDR3 is 17 amino acids long. V was pared by 5 bases and J by 4 bases, with 11 bases of the junction left unmatched. CDR1 and CDR2 (germline): LNHDA, SQIVND (reference sequence).

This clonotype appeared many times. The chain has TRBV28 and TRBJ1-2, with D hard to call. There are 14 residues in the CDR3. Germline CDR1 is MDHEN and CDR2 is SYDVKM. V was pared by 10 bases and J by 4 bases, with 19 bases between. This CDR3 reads CAIDRSSASYGYTF. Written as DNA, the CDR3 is TGTGCCATCGATCGGTCATCCGCCTCCTATGGCTACACCTTC.